One sample yielded the 24 T cell receptor beta chains listed below, sequenced in a study of Graves' ophthalmopathy and Graves' hyperthyroidism. CDR3 regions of TCR beta were amplified from RNA transcripts. Second-round multiplex PCR came after a first-round RT-PCR that employed HTBI primers. MiXCR, applied by TCRdb to the multiplex PCR reads, yields one record per CDR3 protein. The sample comprises roughly 1.1 million distinct CDR3 sequences, roughly 35% of which are singletons, and 11% rests with the top ten. Sample: peripheral blood or thyroid tissue (not recorded which). The receptors stem from an adult man with Graves' hyperthyroidism.

The chain joins TRBV11-2 to TRBJ1-4; TRBD1 aligns across 7 bases. This CDR3 has 16 residues. Losses at the gene ends were 5 bases for V and 0 bases for J; bases not matched to a gene: 6. CDR1 is SGHAT and CDR2 is FQNNGV in the germline V gene. CDR3 in DNA: TGTGCCAGCAGCAGACCGGGACAGACAACTAATGAAAAACTGTTTTTT. Translated: CASSRPGQTTNEKLFF.

The chain is built from TRBV30 and TRBJ1-1; the D is unclear. The CDR3 totals 11 residues. CDR1 is GTSNPN and CDR2 is SVGIG in the germline V gene (reference sequence). V lost 7 bases, J lost 2 bases, and 8 bases lay in between. The CDR3 is CAFRRNTEAFF. The DNA for the CDR3 is TGTGCCTTCCGGCGAAACACTGAAGCTTTCTTT.

Worth noting for this clonotype: The germline gene is not matched at one end of the junction; a read error may be the cause. The V and J genes are TRBV29-1 and TRBJ2-5; unclear D gene. CDR3 length: 12 residues. Per the germline V gene, CDR1 is SQVTM and CDR2 is ANQGSEA. CDR3 loop: CSSLVGQGTQYF. Here the CDR3 DNA reads TGCAGCAGTTTGGTAGGGCAAGGGACCCAGTACTTC. The whole variable domain, filled in from reference TRBV29-1 and TRBJ2-5, reads SAVISQKPSRDICQRGTSLTIQCQVDSQVTMMFWYRQQPGQSLTLIATANQGSEATYESGFVIDKFPISRPNLTFSTLTVSNMSPEDSSIYLCSSLVGQGTQYFGPGTRLLVL.

The chain is built from TRBV2 and TRBJ1-6; no clear D gene. V was cut by 1 base and J by 1 base, with 8 bases left in between. The CDR3 is 16 amino acids. From germline, CDR1 is SNHLY and CDR2 FYNNEI. CDR3 DNA: TGTGCCAGCAGTGAAGGGCGCGGGTCCTATAATTCACCCCTCCACTTT. Its translation is CASSEGRGSYNSPLHF.

This clonotype has at least ten counts. The rearrangement uses TRBV12-3 or TRBV12-4 and TRBJ2-5; 9 bases fit TRBD1. The trim removed 7 bases at V and 5 bases at J, leaving 8 bases unmatched. This CDR3 has 14 amino acids. The CDR3 sequence: CASNGQGPRETQYF. CDR3 DNA sequence: TGTGCCAGCAATGGACAGGGGCCTCGGGAGACCCAGTACTTC.

This clonotype was seen ten or more times. The chain employs TRBV2 and TRBJ2-5; TRBD2 agrees at 16 bases. Trimming at V came to 7 bases and at J to 6 bases, leaving 8 bases not matched to a gene. There are 16 residues in the CDR3. The germline CDR1 and CDR2 sequences are SNHLY and FYNNEI. In nucleotides, the CDR3 is TGTGCCAGCACCGGGACTAGCGGGGGGGCTGAAAAGACCCAGTACTTC. Its translation is CASTGTSGGAEKTQYF.

This clonotype was seen a handful of times. V usage is TRBV7-2 and J usage is TRBJ2-2; D is ambiguous. The germline V and J ends were trimmed by 3 bases and 5 bases, with 10 bases remaining between them. Germline CDR1 and CDR2: SGHTA and FQGNSA. The length of the CDR3 is 14 residues. CDR3 loop: CASSFFSSTGELFF. For the CDR3, the DNA is TGTGCCAGCAGCTTCTTTTCGAGTACCGGGGAGCTGTTTTTT.

J is TRBJ1-5 and V is TRBV10-3, with 10 bases fitting TRBD1. Looked up from germline, CDR1 is ENHRY and CDR2 is SYGVKD. CDR3 length: 16 residues. With V trimmed by 10 bases and J by 4 bases, 13 bases remained unmatched. The CDR3 is CASSPDRGPGNQPQHF. CDR3 coding DNA: TGTGCCAGCAGCCCTGACAGGGGGCCCGGTAATCAGCCCCAGCATTTT.

The chain recombines TRBV11-2 with TRBJ2-7, with 8 positions matching TRBD1. After removal of 3 bases from V and 4 bases from J, the junction contained 11 bases not matched to a gene. The germline V gene has CDR1 SGHAT and CDR2 FQNNGV. This CDR3 is 16 amino acids long. CDR3 DNA: TGTGCCAGCAGCTTCGGCTACAGGGGGGTGTCGTACGAGCAGTACTTC. It translates to CASSFGYRGVSYEQYF.

This clonotype has at least ten counts. The chain uses TRBV4-3 and TRBJ1-1; possibly TRBD1 for D (6 bases). Germline V gene data show CDR1 as LGHNA and CDR2 as YSLEER. With 1 base removed from V and 1 base from J, the gap between germline ends came to 16 bases. The CDR3 is 17 residues long. Here the CDR3 reads CASSQGTTQTGNTEAFF. In DNA, the CDR3 is TGCGCCAGCAGCCAAGGGACCACCCAGACAGGGAACACTGAAGCTTTCTTT.

This clonotype was found many times. This chain joins TRBV10-3 and TRBJ2-2; the D gene is possibly TRBD1 (5 bases). The CDR3 consists of 15 residues. The V gene's germline CDR1 is ENHRY and CDR2 SYGVKD. V was shortened by 7 bases and J by 0 bases, with 12 bases between the two germline ends. DNA of the CDR3: TGTGCCATCAACACCGAGACAGCGAACACCGGGGAGCTGTTTTTT. Amino acid sequence: CAINTETANTGELFF.

As concerns this clonotype: Sequence at one end of the junction differs from germline and may be a read error. The rearrangement links TRBV19 to TRBJ1-1; no reliable D call. Germline CDR1 reads LNHDA; CDR2 reads SQIVND (reference sequence). This CDR3 spans 14 amino acids. The CDR3 loop is CASSHTPKKTEAFF. The CDR3 nucleotides read TGCGCCAGCAGCCACACGCCAAAAAAGACTGAAGCTTTCTTT.

This clonotype was counted a few times. Sequence at one end of the junction differs from germline and may be a read error. The V gene is TRBV10-1, the J gene TRBJ1-1; 7 bases align to TRBD1. The CDR3 is made up of 15 amino acids. Germline V gene data show CDR1 as WNHNN and CDR2 as SYGVQD (reference sequence). CDR3 DNA: TGTGCCAGCAGCTGGGGGGACAGAGAGAACACTGGAGCTTTCTTT. The encoded protein is CASSWGDRENTGAFF.

The chain joins TRBV6-5 to TRBJ2-7; weak D call: TRBD2 (5 bases). V lost 2 bases to trimming and J lost 0 bases, with 11 bases between them. The CDR3 has 15 residues. Germline loops: CDR1 MNHEY, CDR2 SVGAGI. The DNA of the CDR3 is TGTGCCAGCAGTTACGGACTTAACCGCTCCTACGAGCAGTACTTC. As protein: CASSYGLNRSYEQYF.

This clonotype was counted at least ten times. The chain has TRBV10-3 and TRBJ2-7; D remains unclear. The CDR3 length is 12 residues. With 5 bases removed from V and 2 bases from J, the gap between germline ends came to 7 bases. Germline assignment: CDR1 ENHRY and CDR2 SYGVKD. Here the CDR3 DNA reads TGTGCCATCAGTAGCGAAGCCTACGAGCAGTACTTC. Its protein is CAISSEAYEQYF.

The chain joins TRBV13 to TRBJ1-1; D is unclear. The CDR3 consists of 14 residues. Trimming took off 5 bases at V and 6 bases at J, with 16 bases between the two ends. The germline V gene encodes CDR1 PRHDT and CDR2 FYEKMQ (reference sequence). The CDR3 loop reads CASSRRRIDAEAFF. The CDR3 nucleotides read TGTGCCAGCAGCCGAAGGCGCATCGACGCTGAAGCTTTCTTT.

This clonotype came up a few times. The J gene is TRBJ1-1, the V gene TRBV19, with D hard to call. V lost 3 bases and J 7 bases, leaving 9 bases between the germline ends. This CDR3 is 12 amino acids long. CDR1 is LNHDA and CDR2 is SQIVND in the germline V gene (reference sequence). The CDR3 loop is CASSMIRDEAFF. The DNA for the CDR3 is TGTGCCAGTAGTATGATTAGGGATGAAGCTTTCTTT.

The chain has TRBV4-2 and TRBJ1-1; possible D gene TRBD1, 6 bases. Trimming left V 4 bases short and J 0 bases short, with 24 bases between. The CDR3 runs to 19 residues. Germline assignment: CDR1 LGHNA and CDR2 YNFKEQ. CDR3 in DNA: TGTGCCAGCAGCCGTGATCAGCGCTTGGACAGTAAGATGAACACTGAAGCTTTCTTT. Amino acid sequence: CASSRDQRLDSKMNTEAFF.

Worth noting for this clonotype: The CDR3 end shows no conserved phenylalanine or tryptophan, and so a read error is likely. The DNA is omitted, as the CDR3 cannot be located on it reliably, and the CDR3 follows TCRdb's listing. The chain has TRBV19 and TRBJ2-6. The CDR3 is 9 residues long, counting both termini. The germline V gene encodes CDR1 LNHDA and CDR2 SQIVND (reference sequence). The CDR3 here is CASSIRPSS.

This clonotype was recorded only once. The rearrangement links TRBV29-1 to TRBJ1-2; 7 bases line up with TRBD1. In germline, CDR1 is SQVTM, CDR2 ANQGSEA. CDR3 length equals 15 residues. Trimming at V came to 5 bases and at J to 1 base, leaving 10 bases not matched to a gene. Written as DNA, the CDR3 is TGCAGCGTTAATGGGCAGGGGGGGGGTAACTATGGCTACACCTTC. Protein sequence: CSVNGQGGGNYGYTF. Full variable domain (outside the CDR3, taken from reference TRBV29-1 and TRBJ1-2): SAVISQKPSRDICQRGTSLTIQCQVDSQVTMMFWYRQQPGQSLTLIATANQGSEATYESGFVIDKFPISRPNLTFSTLTVSNMSPEDSSIYLCSVNGQGGGNYGYTFGSGTRLTVV.

The chain couples TRBV20-1 to TRBJ2-5; 11 bases line up with TRBD1. The DNA end is more similar to TRBJ2-7, so the J call may be wrong. The germline V gene has CDR1 DFQATT and CDR2 SNEGSKA (reference sequence). The CDR3 runs to 15 residues. Here the CDR3 reads CSATFTGTGGCEQYF. Here the CDR3 DNA reads TGCAGTGCTACATTTACCGGGACAGGGGGTTGCGAGCAGTACTTC.

This chain links TRBV20-1 with TRBJ1-5, with D unclear. Between the trimmed V and J ends, which lost 3 bases and 0 bases, there was a span of 12 bases. The CDR3 covers 15 residues. Germline lookup yields CDR1 DFQATT and CDR2 SNEGSKA (reference sequence). The CDR3 DNA is TGCAGTGCTAGTCAGCAGCCCCATAGCAATCAGCCCCAGCATTTT. Translating gives CSASQQPHSNQPQHF.

At least ten counts were recorded for this clonotype. For the CDR3, the DNA is TGTGCCACCAGCAGATCAGGGTCTCTCGTCAATCAGCCCCAGCATTTT. Amino acid sequence: CATSRSGSLVNQPQHF. The rearrangement joins TRBV15 to TRBJ1-5; a possible D gene is TRBD1 (5 bases). The V and J ends lost 2 bases and 3 bases respectively, with 14 bases between them. CDR1 is LNHNV and CDR2 is YYDKDF in the germline V gene (reference sequence). The CDR3 covers 16 residues.

This clonotype came up many times. The chain joins TRBV29-1 to TRBJ1-5, with unresolved D. This CDR3 has 13 amino acids. The germline V and J ends were trimmed by 4 bases and 6 bases, with 13 bases remaining between them. Germline values: CDR1 SQVTM, CDR2 ANQGSEA. CDR3 loop: CSVGEGSRQPQHF. In DNA form, the CDR3 reads TGCAGCGTTGGAGAGGGAAGTCGTCAGCCCCAGCATTTT.